This T cell receptor (beta chain) was retrieved from a study of blood T cell repertoires in COVID-19. As for the study in general: The origin of the acute and convalescent COVID-19 samples was the United States, Italy and Spain.

The table came from immunoSEQ multiplex PCR; TCRdb's copy has only in-frame clones and leaves some out. Of 300,000 to 350,000 clones in the sample, 75% to 95% were seen once. Germline CDR1 is LGHNA and CDR2 is YSLEER. This CDR3 has 14 amino acids. V gave up 4 bases and J gave up 2 bases, with 10 bases separating them. This clone was detected only a few times. The gene calls are TRBV4-3 and TRBJ2-3; TRBD1 might be the D (5 bases). Specimen: peripheral blood. This receptor was identified in a woman in her twenties or thirties with COVID-19, enrolled during active disease. The CDR3 region is CASSPTGPTDTQYF. CDR3 DNA sequence: TGCGCCAGCAGCCCAACAGGCCCCACAGATACGCAGTATTTT.